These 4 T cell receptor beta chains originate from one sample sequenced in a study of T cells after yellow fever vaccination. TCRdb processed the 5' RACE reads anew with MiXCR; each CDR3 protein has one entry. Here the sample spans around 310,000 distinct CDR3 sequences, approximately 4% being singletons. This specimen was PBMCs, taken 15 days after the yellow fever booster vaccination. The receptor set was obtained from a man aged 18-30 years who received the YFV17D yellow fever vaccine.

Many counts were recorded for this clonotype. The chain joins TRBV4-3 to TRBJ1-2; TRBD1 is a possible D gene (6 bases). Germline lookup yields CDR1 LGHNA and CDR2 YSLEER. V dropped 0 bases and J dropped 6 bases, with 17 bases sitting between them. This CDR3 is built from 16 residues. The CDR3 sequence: CASSQEGAPPRHGYTF. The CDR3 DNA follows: TGCGCCAGCAGCCAAGAGGGGGCTCCCCCAAGGCATGGCTACACCTTC.

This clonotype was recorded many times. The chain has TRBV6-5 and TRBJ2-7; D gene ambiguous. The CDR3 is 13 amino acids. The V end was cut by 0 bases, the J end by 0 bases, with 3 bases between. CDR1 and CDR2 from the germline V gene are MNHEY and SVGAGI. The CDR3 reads CASSYSSSYEQYF. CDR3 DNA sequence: TGTGCCAGCAGTTACTCAAGCTCCTACGAGCAGTACTTC.

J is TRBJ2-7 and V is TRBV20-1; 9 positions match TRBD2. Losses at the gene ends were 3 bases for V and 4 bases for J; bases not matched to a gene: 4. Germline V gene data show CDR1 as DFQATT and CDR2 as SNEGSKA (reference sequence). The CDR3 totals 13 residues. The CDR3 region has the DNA TGCAGTGCTAGGACTAGCGGACAGTACGAGCAGTACTTC. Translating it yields CSARTSGQYEQYF.

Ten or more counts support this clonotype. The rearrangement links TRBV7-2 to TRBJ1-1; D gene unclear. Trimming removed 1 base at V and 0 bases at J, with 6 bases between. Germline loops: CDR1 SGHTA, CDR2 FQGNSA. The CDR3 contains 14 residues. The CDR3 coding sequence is TGTGCCAGCAGCTTAGTCCGGATGAACACTGAAGCTTTCTTT. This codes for CASSLVRMNTEAFF.